A single sample is the source of the 10 T cell receptor beta chains below, sequenced in a study of blood T cell repertoires in COVID-19. Some clones are missing from TCRdb's copy, which holds only in-frame ones; the method was immunoSEQ multiplex PCR. This table has approximately 19,000 clones, 70% to 90% appearing once. The sample was peripheral blood. These receptors were collected from a human donor with active COVID-19. The donor label of this sample is uncertain.

V and J are TRBV19 and TRBJ1-5, with 7 bases aligning to TRBD1. The CDR3 totals 14 residues. The J segment lost 6 bases and the V segment lost 5 bases, leaving 7 bases of the junction unmatched. Germline values: CDR1 LNHDA, CDR2 SQIVND (reference sequence). CDR3 bases: TGTGCCAGTAGTGCAACAGGGGTCGGTCAGCCCCAGCATTTT. This encodes CASSATGVGQPQHF.

The chain is built from TRBV7-3 and TRBJ2-1; TRBD2 agrees at 10 bases. This CDR3 spans 15 amino acids. The germline gives CDR1 SGHTA, CDR2 FQGTGA. Unmatched junction bases numbered 8, after V lost 4 bases and J lost 8 bases. The CDR3 loop reads CASSSSGGAVDEQFF. CDR3 coding DNA: TGTGCCAGCAGCTCCAGCGGGGGGGCAGTTGATGAGCAGTTCTTC. Variable domain in full (rest from reference TRBV7-3 and TRBJ2-1): GAGVSQTPSNKVTEKGKYVELRCDPISGHTALYWYRQSLGQGPEFLIYFQGTGAADDSGLPNDRFFAVRPEGSVSTLKIQRTERGDSAVYLCASSSSGGAVDEQFFGPGTRLTVL.

With regard to this clone: This same CDR3 is encoded by further DNA sequences in the sample. The rearrangement joins TRBV6-5 to TRBJ2-1; a possible D gene is TRBD1 (6 bases). The CDR3 is made up of 14 amino acids. CDR1 and CDR2 from the germline V gene are MNHEY and SVGAGI. V was pared by 5 bases and J by 0 bases, with 8 bases between. In DNA form, the CDR3 reads TGTGCCAGCAGTAGGGGGAGCTCCTACAATGAGCAGTTCTTC. It yields the protein CASSRGSSYNEQFF.

V and J are TRBV20-1 and TRBJ2-5; D ambiguous. V was shortened by 1 base and J by 7 bases, with 7 bases between the two germline ends. Germline CDR1 is DFQATT and CDR2 is SNEGSKA (reference sequence). The CDR3 runs to 11 residues. The CDR3: CSARVGGTQYF. The CDR3, as DNA: TGCAGTGCTAGAGTCGGCGGGACCCAGTACTTC.

The chain combines TRBV5-6 with TRBJ1-1; D ambiguous. V was cut by 2 bases and J by 10 bases, with 9 bases left in between. The CDR3 length is 11 residues. CDR1 SGHDT and CDR2 YYEEEE come from the germline V gene. The CDR3 here is CASSFRERAFF. For the CDR3, the DNA is TGTGCCAGCAGCTTCCGGGAGAGAGCTTTCTTT.

The chain couples TRBV7-2 to TRBJ1-1, with no clear D. CDR3 length: 14 residues. The V end lost 4 bases, the J end lost 4 bases, and 13 bases lay between the germline ends. Germline V gene sequence: CDR1 SGHTA, CDR2 FQGNSA. The CDR3 spells CASSSLLEGTEAFF. The CDR3 DNA is TGTGCCAGCAGCTCGCTACTTGAGGGCACTGAAGCTTTCTTT.

The genes are TRBV18 and TRBJ1-4; 9 nucleotides align to TRBD1. V lost 3 bases, J lost 5 bases, and 1 base stayed unmatched. This CDR3 is built from 14 residues. Germline-derived CDR1 and CDR2 are KGHSH and LQKENI. CDR3 nucleotides: TGTGCCAGCTCACCCGGACAGGGGAATGAAAAACTGTTTTTT. Translation gives CASSPGQGNEKLFF.

A single count supports this clone. The chain recombines TRBV7-2 with TRBJ2-7; TRBD2 matches 10 bases. CDR1 SGHTA and CDR2 FQGNSA come from the germline V gene. After removal of 1 base from V and 5 bases from J, the junction contained 8 bases not matched to a gene. The CDR3 consists of 16 residues. The chain's CDR3 is CASSLGLAGGRNEQYF. For the CDR3, the DNA is TGTGCCAGCAGCTTAGGATTAGCGGGGGGACGTAACGAGCAGTACTTC.

The rearrangement uses TRBV6-2 or TRBV6-3 and TRBJ1-1, with a tentative D call TRBD1 (6 bases). The CDR3 is 14 amino acids. Trimming cost V 6 bases and J 2 bases, with 13 bases left between them. CDR1 is MNHEY and CDR2 is SVGEGT in the germline V gene. This chain's CDR3 is CASSPGRGNTEAFF. CDR3 DNA: TGTGCCAGCAGCCCCGGCAGGGGAAACACTGAAGCTTTCTTT.

This clone was observed a handful of times. J is TRBJ1-1 and V is TRBV29-1; TRBD1 matches 7 bases. From germline, CDR1 is SQVTM and CDR2 ANQGSEA. This CDR3 spans 13 amino acids. The V segment lost 6 bases and the J segment 3 bases; nucleotides outside the gene matches: 7. The CDR3 loop is CSVRQGVDTEAFF. CDR3 in DNA: TGCAGCGTCAGACAGGGTGTTGACACTGAAGCTTTCTTT. The full variable domain, completed using reference TRBV29-1 and TRBJ1-1, is SAVISQKPSRDICQRGTSLTIQCQVDSQVTMMFWYRQQPGQSLTLIATANQGSEATYESGFVIDKFPISRPNLTFSTLTVSNMSPEDSSIYLCSVRQGVDTEAFFGQGTRLTVV.